The T cell receptor beta chain described here comes from a study of blood T cells in healthy people across ages. Study background: Roughly one uniquely barcoded beta molecule per two T cells was captured.

It was with a sample-barcoded 5' primer and a J-beta primer mix that a second PCR of about 6 to 12 cycles was run. One entry per CDR3 protein results from TCRdb running MiXCR on the 5' RACE reads. The sample yields approximately 1.5 million distinct CDR3 sequences, almost 35% seen once. The V segment lost 6 bases and the J segment 1 base; nucleotides outside the gene matches: 9. Germline V gene lookup returns CDR1 MNHEY and CDR2 SMNVEV (reference sequence). This CDR3 spans 16 amino acids. The clonotype was recovered from a woman aged 30 to 39 in good health. Input material: blood. V usage is TRBV27 and J usage is TRBJ1-2, with 9 bases aligning to TRBD1. CDR3 in DNA: TGTGCCAGCAGCCAAGGGACAGGGTTCGGTAACTATGGCTACACCTTC. It translates to CASSQGTGFGNYGYTF.